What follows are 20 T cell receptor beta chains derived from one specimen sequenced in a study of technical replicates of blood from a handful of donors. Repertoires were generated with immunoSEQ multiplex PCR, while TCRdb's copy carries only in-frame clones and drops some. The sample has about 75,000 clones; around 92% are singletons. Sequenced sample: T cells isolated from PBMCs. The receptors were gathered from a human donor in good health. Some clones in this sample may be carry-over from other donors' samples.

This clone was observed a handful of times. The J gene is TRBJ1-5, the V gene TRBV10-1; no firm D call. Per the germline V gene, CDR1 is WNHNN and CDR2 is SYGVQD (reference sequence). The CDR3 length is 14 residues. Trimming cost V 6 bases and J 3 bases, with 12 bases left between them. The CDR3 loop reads CASRERRVNQPQHF. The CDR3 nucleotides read TGCGCCAGCAGGGAGAGGAGGGTCAATCAGCCCCAGCATTTT.

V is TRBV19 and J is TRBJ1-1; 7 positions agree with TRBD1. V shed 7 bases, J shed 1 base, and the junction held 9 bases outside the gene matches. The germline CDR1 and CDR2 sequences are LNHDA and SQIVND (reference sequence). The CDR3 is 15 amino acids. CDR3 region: CASTPSGGWNTEAFF. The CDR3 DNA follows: TGTGCCAGTACCCCTTCAGGGGGATGGAACACTGAAGCTTTCTTT.

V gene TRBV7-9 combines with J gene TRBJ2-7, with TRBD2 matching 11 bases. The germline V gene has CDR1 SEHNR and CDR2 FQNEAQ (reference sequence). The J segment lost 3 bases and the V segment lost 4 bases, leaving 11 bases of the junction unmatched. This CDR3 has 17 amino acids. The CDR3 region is CASSSGGLAGGNYEQYF. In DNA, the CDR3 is TGTGCCAGCAGCTCAGGCGGGCTAGCGGGAGGTAACTACGAGCAGTACTTC.

CDR3 DNA: TGTGCCAGCAGCTCACCGGGACATAGCACAGATACGCAGTATTTT. It yields the protein CASSSPGHSTDTQYF. The chain joins TRBV11-2 to TRBJ2-3, with D maybe TRBD1 (6 bases). Germline CDR1 SGHAT, CDR2 FQNNGV. CDR3 size: 15 residues. Trimming removed 4 bases from V and 0 bases from J, with 11 bases in between.

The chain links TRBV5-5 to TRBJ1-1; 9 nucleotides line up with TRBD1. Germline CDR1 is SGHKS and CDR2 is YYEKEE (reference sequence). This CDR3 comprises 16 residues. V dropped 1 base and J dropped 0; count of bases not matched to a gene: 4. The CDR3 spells CASSLWTGALNTEAFF. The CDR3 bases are TGTGCCAGCAGCTTGTGGACAGGGGCTTTGAACACTGAAGCTTTCTTT.

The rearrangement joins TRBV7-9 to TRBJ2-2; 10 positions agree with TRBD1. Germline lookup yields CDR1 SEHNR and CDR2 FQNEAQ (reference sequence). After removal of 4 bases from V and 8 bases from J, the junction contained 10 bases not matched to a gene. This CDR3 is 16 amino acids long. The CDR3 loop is CASSSRQGAAAGELFF. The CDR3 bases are TGTGCCAGCAGCTCCCGACAGGGGGCGGCAGCAGGGGAGCTGTTTTTT.

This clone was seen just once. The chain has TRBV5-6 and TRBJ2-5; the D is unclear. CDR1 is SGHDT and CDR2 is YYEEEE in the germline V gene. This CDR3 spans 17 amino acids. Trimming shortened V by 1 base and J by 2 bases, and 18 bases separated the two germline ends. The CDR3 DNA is TGTGCCAGCAGCTTGTACGTTGACTTGAAGAGGCAAGAGACCCAGTACTTC. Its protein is CASSLYVDLKRQETQYF. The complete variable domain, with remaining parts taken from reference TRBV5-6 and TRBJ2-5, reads DAGVTQSPTHLIKTRGQQVTLRCSPKSGHDTVSWYQQALGQGPQFIFQYYEEEERQRGNFPDRFSGHQFPNYSSELNVNALLLGDSALYLCASSLYVDLKRQETQYFGPGTRLLVL.

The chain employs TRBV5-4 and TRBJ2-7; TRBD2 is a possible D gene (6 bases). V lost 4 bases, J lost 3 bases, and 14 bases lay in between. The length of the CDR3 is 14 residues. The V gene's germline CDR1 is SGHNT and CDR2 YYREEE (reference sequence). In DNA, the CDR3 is TGTGCCAGCAGCGAGGGACTGGGAAACTACGAGCAGTACTTC. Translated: CASSEGLGNYEQYF.

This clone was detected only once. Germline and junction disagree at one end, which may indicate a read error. The CDR3 reads CAWLRGQENEKLFF. DNA of the CDR3: TGTGCCTGGCTTCGGGGACAGGAAAATGAAAAACTGTTTTTC. The chain uses TRBV30 and TRBJ1-4; the match to TRBD1 covers 8 bases. CDR1 GTSNPN and CDR2 SVGIG come from the germline V gene (reference sequence). This CDR3 comprises 14 residues.

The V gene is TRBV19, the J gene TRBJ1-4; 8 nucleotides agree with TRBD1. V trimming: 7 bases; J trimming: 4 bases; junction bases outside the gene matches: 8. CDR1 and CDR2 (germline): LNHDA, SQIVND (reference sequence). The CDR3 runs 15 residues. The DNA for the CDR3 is TGTGCCAGTACCAGCGGACAGGGAAGTAATGAAAAACTGTTTTTT. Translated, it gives CASTSGQGSNEKLFF.

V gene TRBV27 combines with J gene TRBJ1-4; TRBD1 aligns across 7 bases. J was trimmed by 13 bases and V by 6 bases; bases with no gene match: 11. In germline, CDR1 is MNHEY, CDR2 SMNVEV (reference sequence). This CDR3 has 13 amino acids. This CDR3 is CASSTNDRVGLFF. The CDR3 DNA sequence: TGTGCCAGCAGCACTAACGACAGGGTGGGACTGTTTTTT. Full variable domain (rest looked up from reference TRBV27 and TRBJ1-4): EAQVTQNPRYLITVTGKKLTVTCSQNMNHEYMSWYRQDPGLGLRQIYYSMNVEVTDKGDVPEGYKVSRKEKRNFPLILESPSPNQTSLYFCASSTNDRVGLFFGSGTQLSVL.

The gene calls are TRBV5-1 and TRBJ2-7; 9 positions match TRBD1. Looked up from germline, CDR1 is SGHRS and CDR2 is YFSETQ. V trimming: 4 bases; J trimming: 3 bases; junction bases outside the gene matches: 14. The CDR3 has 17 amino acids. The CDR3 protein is CASSLLLQGARGYEQYF. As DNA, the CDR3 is TGCGCCAGCAGCCTTTTGTTACAGGGGGCGCGTGGCTACGAGCAGTACTTC.

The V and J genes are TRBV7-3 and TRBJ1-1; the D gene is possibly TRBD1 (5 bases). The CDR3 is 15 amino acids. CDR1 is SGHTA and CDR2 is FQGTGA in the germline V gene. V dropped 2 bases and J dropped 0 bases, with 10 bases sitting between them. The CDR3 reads CASSLRPGMNTEAFF. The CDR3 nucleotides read TGTGCCAGCAGCTTACGTCCAGGGATGAACACTGAAGCTTTCTTT.

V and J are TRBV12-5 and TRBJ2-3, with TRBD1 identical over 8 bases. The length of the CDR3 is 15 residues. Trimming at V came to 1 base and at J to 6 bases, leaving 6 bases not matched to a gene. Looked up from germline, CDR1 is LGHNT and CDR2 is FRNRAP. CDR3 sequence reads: CASGLGTGRSDTQYF. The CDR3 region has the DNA TGTGCTAGTGGTTTGGGGACAGGGAGATCCGATACGCAGTATTTT.

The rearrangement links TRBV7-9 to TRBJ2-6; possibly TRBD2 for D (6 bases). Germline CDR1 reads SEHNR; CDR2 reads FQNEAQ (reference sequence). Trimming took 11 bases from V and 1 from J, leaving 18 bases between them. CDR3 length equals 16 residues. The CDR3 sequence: CAGWGDGWSGANVLTF. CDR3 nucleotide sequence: TGTGCCGGTTGGGGGGACGGGTGGTCTGGGGCCAACGTCCTGACTTTC.

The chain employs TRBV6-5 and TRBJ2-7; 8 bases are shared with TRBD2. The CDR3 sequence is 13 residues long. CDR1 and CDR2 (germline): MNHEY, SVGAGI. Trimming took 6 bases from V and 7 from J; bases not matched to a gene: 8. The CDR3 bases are TGTGCCAGCAGCCGAGCGGGAGCTTGGGAGCAGTACTTC. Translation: CASSRAGAWEQYF.

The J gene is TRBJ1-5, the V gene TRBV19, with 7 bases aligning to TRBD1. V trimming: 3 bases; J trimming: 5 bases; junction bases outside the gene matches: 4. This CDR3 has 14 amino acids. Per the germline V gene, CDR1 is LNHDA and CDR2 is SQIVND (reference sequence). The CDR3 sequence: CASSMGQIHQPQHF. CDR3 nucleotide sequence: TGTGCCAGTAGTATGGGACAGATCCATCAGCCCCAGCATTTT.

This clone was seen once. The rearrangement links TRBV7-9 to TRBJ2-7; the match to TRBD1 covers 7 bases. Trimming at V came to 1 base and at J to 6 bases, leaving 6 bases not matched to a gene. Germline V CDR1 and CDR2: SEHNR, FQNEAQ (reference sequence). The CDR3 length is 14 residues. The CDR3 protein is CASSLGQGDGEQYF. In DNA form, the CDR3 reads TGTGCCAGCAGCTTAGGGCAGGGGGACGGCGAGCAGTACTTC.

The DNA for the CDR3 is TGTGCCTGGAGCCGACAGTGGGACACTGAAGCTTTCTTT. Residues: CAWSRQWDTEAFF. This sequence joins TRBV30 and TRBJ1-1; D possibly corresponds to TRBD1 (5 bases). Germline CDR1 reads GTSNPN; CDR2 reads SVGIG (reference sequence). The CDR3 covers 13 residues. V lost 3 bases and J 3 bases, leaving 11 bases between the germline ends.

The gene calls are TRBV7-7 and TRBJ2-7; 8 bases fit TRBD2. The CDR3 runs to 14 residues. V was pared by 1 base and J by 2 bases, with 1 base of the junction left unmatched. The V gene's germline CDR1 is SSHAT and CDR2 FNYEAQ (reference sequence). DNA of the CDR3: TGTGCCAGCAGCTTAGGCGGGGGGACCTACGAGCAGTACTTC. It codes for CASSLGGGTYEQYF.